The present entry profiles one T cell receptor beta chain with its context. The germline V gene has CDR1 SGHVS and CDR2 FNYEAQ. The V gene end was trimmed by 1 base and the J gene end by 1 base; junction bases not matched to a gene: 0. The CDR3 length is 15 residues. These data come from a study of shared clonotypes between healthy human individuals. Each subset's genomic DNA was split evenly across several immunoSEQ plates. TCRdb keeps only in-frame clones here, not all; method: immunoSEQ multiplex PCR. Of around 1,900,000 clones listed, 90% to 95% were seen once; the top ten hold over 1.5%. Naive CD8 cells, CD45RO-negative and positively selected for CCR7, excluded terminally differentiated effector memory CD45RA+ cells.

Sample: naive CD8+ T cells from PBMCs. The chain has TRBV7-6 and TRBJ1-5, with 8 nucleotides matching TRBD1. The sequence was obtained from a man younger than 35 in good health. Some clones in this sample may be carry-over from other donors' samples. CDR3 DNA sequence: TGTGCCAGCAGCTTAGGGACAGGGAGCAATCAGCCCCAGCATTTT. This encodes CASSLGTGSNQPQHF.